The 11 T cell receptor beta chains given below trace back to one sample, sequenced in a study of blood T cell repertoires in COVID-19. Here immunoSEQ multiplex PCR was the method, and the copy in TCRdb shows in-frame clones only, minus some. This table has 160,000 or so clones, about four fifths appearing once. The sample was peripheral blood. All receptors come from a woman aged 55-70 years with COVID-19, enrolled during active disease.

This clone was counted a single time. This sequence joins TRBV9 and TRBJ2-1, with unresolved D. Trimming removed 1 base at V and 0 bases at J, with 14 bases between. The CDR3 runs 17 residues. Germline assignment: CDR1 SGDLS and CDR2 YYNGEE. The CDR3 DNA reads as TGTGCCAGCAGCGTATCCCCGGGTCATGACTCCTACAATGAGCAGTTCTTC. Amino acid sequence: CASSVSPGHDSYNEQFF.

This clone was seen once. V gene TRBV5-1 combines with J gene TRBJ2-1, with 7 nucleotides matching TRBD1. Germline values: CDR1 SGHRS, CDR2 YFSETQ. After removal of 1 base from V and 3 bases from J, the junction contained 4 bases not matched to a gene. The CDR3 is 15 amino acids. CDR3 in amino acids: CASSLRRDSYNEQFF. CDR3 in DNA: TGCGCCAGCAGCTTGCGCCGGGACAGCTACAATGAGCAGTTCTTC.

This chain links TRBV19 with TRBJ2-3, with D possibly matching TRBD1 (6 bases). Deletions cut 3 bases from V and 2 bases from J, with 15 bases between. This CDR3 region has 16 residues. CDR1 is LNHDA and CDR2 is SQIVND in the germline V gene (reference sequence). The CDR3 coding sequence is TGTGCCAGTAGTATGAGGGGGAATGACCCCACAGATACGCAGTATTTT. It encodes CASSMRGNDPTDTQYF.

The chain uses TRBV30 and TRBJ1-5; 10 nucleotides match TRBD1. This CDR3 has 15 amino acids. J was trimmed by 3 bases and V by 4 bases; bases with no gene match: 6. Germline V gene data show CDR1 as GTSNPN and CDR2 as SVGIG (reference sequence). This CDR3 reads CAWTKDRGLNQPQHF. The CDR3 nucleotides read TGTGCCTGGACAAAAGACAGGGGGCTCAATCAGCCCCAGCATTTT.

The chain has TRBV18 and TRBJ2-1; D perhaps matches TRBD1 (6 bases). V was cut by 3 bases and J by 8 bases, with 14 bases left in between. CDR1 is KGHSH, CDR2 LQKENI, per germline. The CDR3 runs 14 residues. The CDR3 reads CASSPGRGMDEQFF. The DNA for the CDR3 is TGTGCCAGCTCACCGGGCAGGGGTATGGATGAGCAGTTCTTC. Together with reference TRBV18 and TRBJ2-1, the CDR3 gives the full variable domain: NAGVMQNPRHLVRRRGQEARLRCSPMKGHSHVYWYRQLPEEGLKFMVYLQKENIIDESGMPKERFSAEFPKEGPSILRIQQVVRGDSAAYFCASSPGRGMDEQFFGPGTRLTVL.

In this sample, this clone turned up a few times. This chain links TRBV14 with TRBJ1-2; D gene unclear. V shed 2 bases and J shed 5 bases, with 15 bases lying between them. Germline CDR1 reads SGHDN; CDR2 reads FVKESK. This CDR3 has 15 residues. The CDR3 is CASSQFPVTQYGYTF. CDR3 DNA: TGTGCCAGCAGCCAATTTCCGGTAACGCAATATGGCTACACCTTC.

The rearrangement joins TRBV24-1 to TRBJ2-1, with D unresolved. Germline V gene sequence: CDR1 KGHDR, CDR2 SFDVKD. The ends were cut back, 6 bases at V and 2 bases at J, with 13 bases in the middle. The CDR3 has 15 residues. CDR3 nucleotide sequence: TGTGCCACCAGTCTGGGCCCCGCTACCTACAATGAGCAGTTCTTC. Protein product: CATSLGPATYNEQFF.

The chain links TRBV9 to TRBJ1-2; maybe TRBD1 (5 bases). The CDR3 runs to 14 residues. The V gene lost 4 bases and the J gene lost 7 bases, with 17 bases spanning the gap. Germline CDR1 and CDR2: SGDLS and YYNGEE. In DNA form, the CDR3 reads TGTGCCAGCAGCTCAACGACAGTTTCAGGTGGCTACACCTTC. Its protein product is CASSSTTVSGGYTF.

This chain joins TRBV5-4 and TRBJ2-7; 11 bases map to TRBD2. In germline, CDR1 is SGHNT, CDR2 YYREEE (reference sequence). The CDR3 runs to 15 residues. With V trimmed by 4 bases and J by 2 bases, 5 bases remained unmatched. The CDR3 protein is CASSAGLAETYEQYF. The CDR3 DNA reads as TGTGCCAGCAGCGCGGGACTAGCGGAGACCTACGAGCAGTACTTC.

The chain recombines TRBV6-5 with TRBJ1-3; maybe TRBD1 (6 bases). The CDR3 runs 15 residues. Germline CDR1 reads MNHEY; CDR2 reads SVGAGI. The V end was cut by 7 bases, the J end by 0 bases, with 13 bases between. The CDR3 sequence is CASTGQRPSGNTIYF. The CDR3 bases are TGTGCCAGCACAGGACAGCGTCCCTCTGGAAACACCATATATTTT.

The chain has TRBV18 and TRBJ2-1; 12 positions match TRBD2. The junction had 5 bases not matched to a gene; V was cut back by 3 bases and J by 8 bases. In germline, CDR1 is KGHSH, CDR2 LQKENI. The CDR3 has 15 amino acids. This chain's CDR3 is CASSPRLAGDDEQFF. CDR3 DNA: TGTGCCAGCTCACCTCGACTAGCGGGAGATGATGAGCAGTTCTTC.